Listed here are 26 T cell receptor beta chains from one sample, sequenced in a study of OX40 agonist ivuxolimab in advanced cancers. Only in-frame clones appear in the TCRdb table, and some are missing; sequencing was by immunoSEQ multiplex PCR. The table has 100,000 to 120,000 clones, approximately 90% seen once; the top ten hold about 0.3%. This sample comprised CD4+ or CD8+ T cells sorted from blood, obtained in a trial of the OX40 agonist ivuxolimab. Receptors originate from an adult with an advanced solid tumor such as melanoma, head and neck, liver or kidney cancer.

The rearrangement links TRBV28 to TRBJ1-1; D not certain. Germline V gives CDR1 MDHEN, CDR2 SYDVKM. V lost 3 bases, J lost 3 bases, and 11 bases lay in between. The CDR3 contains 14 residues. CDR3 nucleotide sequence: TGTGCCAGCAGTTTGGCAGGATACGACACTGAAGCTTTCTTT. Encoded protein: CASSLAGYDTEAFF.

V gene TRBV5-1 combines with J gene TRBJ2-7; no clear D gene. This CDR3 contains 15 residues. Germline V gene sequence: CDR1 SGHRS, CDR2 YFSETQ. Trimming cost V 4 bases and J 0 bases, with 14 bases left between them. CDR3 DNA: TGCGCCAGCAGCACACAAGTCTCCGGCTCCTACGAGCAGTACTTC. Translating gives CASSTQVSGSYEQYF.

The CDR3 region is CASSEVEGNYGYTF. The CDR3 DNA reads as TGTGCCAGCAGTGAGGTCGAGGGTAACTATGGCTACACCTTC. V is TRBV25-1 and J is TRBJ1-2, with unresolved D. V lost 3 bases and J lost 1, with 9 bases in between. Germline values: CDR1 MGHDK, CDR2 SYGVNS. The CDR3 contains 14 residues.

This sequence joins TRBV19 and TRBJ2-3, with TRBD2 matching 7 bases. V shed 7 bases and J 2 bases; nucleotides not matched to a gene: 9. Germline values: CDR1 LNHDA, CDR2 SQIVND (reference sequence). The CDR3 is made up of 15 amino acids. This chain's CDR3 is CASTVAGVLTDTQYF. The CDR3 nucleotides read TGTGCCAGTACAGTTGCGGGAGTACTCACAGATACGCAGTATTTT.

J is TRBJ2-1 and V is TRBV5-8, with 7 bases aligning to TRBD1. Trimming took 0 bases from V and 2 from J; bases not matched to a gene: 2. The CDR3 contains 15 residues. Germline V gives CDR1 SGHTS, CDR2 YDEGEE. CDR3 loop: CASSLEGTAYNEQFF. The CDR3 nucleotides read TGTGCCAGCAGCTTGGAAGGGACAGCCTACAATGAGCAGTTCTTC. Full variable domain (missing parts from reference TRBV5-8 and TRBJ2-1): EAGVTQSPTHLIKTRGQQATLRCSPISGHTSVYWYQQALGLGLQFLLWYDEGEERNRGNFPPRFSGRQFPNYSSELNVNALELEDSALYLCASSLEGTAYNEQFFGPGTRLTVL.

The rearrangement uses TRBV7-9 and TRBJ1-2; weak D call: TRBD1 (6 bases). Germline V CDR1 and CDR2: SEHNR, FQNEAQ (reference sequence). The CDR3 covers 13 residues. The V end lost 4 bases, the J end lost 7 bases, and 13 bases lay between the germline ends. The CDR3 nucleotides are TGTGCCAGCAGCTCCCCACACAGGGCTGGCTACACCTTC. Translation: CASSSPHRAGYTF. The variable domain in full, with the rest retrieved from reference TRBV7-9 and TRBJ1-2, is DTGVSQNPRHKITKRGQNVTFRCDPISEHNRLYWYRQTLGQGPEFLTYFQNEAQLEKSRLLSDRFSAERPKGSFSTLEIQRTEQGDSAMYLCASSSPHRAGYTFGSGTRLTVV.

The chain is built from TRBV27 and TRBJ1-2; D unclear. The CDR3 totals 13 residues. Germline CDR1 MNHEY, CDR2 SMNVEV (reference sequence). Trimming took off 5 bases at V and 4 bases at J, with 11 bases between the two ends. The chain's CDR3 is CASSLSGLYGYTF. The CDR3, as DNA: TGTGCCAGCAGTCTTTCCGGTCTCTATGGCTACACCTTC.

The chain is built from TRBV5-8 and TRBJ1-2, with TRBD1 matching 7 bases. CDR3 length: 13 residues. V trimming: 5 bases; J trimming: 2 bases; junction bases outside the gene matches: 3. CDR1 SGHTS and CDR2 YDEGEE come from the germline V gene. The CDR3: CASRSQGNYGYTF. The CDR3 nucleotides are TGTGCCAGCAGATCACAGGGGAACTATGGCTACACCTTC.

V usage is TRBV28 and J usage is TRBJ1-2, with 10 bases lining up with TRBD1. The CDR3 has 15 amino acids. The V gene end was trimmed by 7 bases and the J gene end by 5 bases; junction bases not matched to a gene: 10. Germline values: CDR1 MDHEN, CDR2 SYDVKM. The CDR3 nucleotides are TGTGCCAGCACGGAGACAGGGGGCAAGTGGTATGGCTACACCTTC. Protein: CASTETGGKWYGYTF.

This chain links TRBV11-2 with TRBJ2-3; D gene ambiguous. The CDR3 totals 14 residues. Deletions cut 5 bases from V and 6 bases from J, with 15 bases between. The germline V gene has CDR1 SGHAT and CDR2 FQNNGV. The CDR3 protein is CASSQLIVGDTQYF. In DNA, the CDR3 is TGTGCCAGCAGCCAATTAATAGTTGGCGATACGCAGTATTTT.

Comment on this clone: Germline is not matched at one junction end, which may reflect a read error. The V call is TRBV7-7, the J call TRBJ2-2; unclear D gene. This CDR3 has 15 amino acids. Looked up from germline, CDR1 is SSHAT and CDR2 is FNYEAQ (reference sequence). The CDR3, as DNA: TGTGCTAGCAGCTTAGAGGTGGGCAACACCGGGGAGCTGTTTTTT. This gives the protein CASSLEVGNTGELFF.

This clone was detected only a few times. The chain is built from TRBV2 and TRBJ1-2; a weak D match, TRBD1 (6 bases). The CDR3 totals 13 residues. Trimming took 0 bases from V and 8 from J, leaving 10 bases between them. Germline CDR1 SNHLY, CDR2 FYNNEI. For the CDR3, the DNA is TGTGCCAGCAGTGAAGCGCGGGACATGGGCTACACCTTC. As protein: CASSEARDMGYTF.

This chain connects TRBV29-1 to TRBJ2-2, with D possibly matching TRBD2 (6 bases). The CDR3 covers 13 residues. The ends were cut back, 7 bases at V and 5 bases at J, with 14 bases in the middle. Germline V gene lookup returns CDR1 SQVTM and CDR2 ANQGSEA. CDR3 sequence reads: CSASGAGTGELFF. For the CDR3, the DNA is TGCAGCGCATCCGGGGCGGGGACCGGGGAGCTGTTTTTT.

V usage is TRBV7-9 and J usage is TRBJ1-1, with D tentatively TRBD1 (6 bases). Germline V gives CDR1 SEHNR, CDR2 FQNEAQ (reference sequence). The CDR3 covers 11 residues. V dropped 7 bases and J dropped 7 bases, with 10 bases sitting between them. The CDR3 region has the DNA TGTGCCAGCACCCGGACAGTTGAAGCTTTCTTT. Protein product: CASTRTVEAFF.

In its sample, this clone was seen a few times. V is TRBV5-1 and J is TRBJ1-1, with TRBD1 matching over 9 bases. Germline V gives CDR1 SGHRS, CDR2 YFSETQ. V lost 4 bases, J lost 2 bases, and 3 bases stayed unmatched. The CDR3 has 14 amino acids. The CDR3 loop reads CASSEQGANTEAFF. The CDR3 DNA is TGCGCCAGCAGCGAACAGGGGGCAAACACTGAAGCTTTCTTT.

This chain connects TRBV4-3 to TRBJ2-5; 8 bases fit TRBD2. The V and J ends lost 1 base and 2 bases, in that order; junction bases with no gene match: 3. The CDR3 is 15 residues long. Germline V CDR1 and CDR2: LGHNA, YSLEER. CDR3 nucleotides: TGCGCCAGCAGCCAAGGAGGACTAGCTCAAGAGACCCAGTACTTC. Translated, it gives CASSQGGLAQETQYF.

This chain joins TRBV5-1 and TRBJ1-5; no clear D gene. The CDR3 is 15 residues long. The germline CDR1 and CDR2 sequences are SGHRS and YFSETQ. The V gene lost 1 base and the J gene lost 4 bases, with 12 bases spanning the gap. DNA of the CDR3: TGCGCCAGCAGCTTGAAGCCCGGCGGGAATCAGCCCCAGCATTTT. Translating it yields CASSLKPGGNQPQHF.

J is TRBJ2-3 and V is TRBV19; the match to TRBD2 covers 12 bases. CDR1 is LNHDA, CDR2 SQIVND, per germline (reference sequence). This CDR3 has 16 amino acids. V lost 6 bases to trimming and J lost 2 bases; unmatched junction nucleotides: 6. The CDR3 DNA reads TGTGCCAGTAGCCGGACTAGCGGGATGGTCACAGATACGCAGTATTTT. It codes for CASSRTSGMVTDTQYF. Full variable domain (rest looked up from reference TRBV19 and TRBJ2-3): DGGITQSPKYLFRKEGQNVTLSCEQNLNHDAMYWYRQDPGQGLRLIYYSQIVNDFQKGDIAEGYSVSREKKESFPLTVTSAQKNPTAFYLCASSRTSGMVTDTQYFGPGTRLTVL.

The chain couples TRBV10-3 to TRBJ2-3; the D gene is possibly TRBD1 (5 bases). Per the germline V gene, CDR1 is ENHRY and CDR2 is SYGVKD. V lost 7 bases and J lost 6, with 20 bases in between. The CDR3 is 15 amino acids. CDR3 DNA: TGTGCCATCAAGGCGACAGCTGATGGAGAGGATACGCAGTATTTT. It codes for CAIKATADGEDTQYF.

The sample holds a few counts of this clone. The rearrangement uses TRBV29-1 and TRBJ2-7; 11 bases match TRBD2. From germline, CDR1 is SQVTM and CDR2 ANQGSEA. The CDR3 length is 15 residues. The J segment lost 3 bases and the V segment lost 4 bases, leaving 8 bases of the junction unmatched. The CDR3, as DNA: TGCAGCGTTGGGGGTCTAGCGGGAGGTCTCTACGAGCAGTACTTC. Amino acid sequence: CSVGGLAGGLYEQYF.

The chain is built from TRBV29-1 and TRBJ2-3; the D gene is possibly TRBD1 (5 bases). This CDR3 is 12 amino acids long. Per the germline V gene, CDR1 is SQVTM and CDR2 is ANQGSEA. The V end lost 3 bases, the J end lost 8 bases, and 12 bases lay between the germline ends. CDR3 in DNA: TGCAGCGTTGACCCAGCTAGGGGTACGCAGTATTTT. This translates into CSVDPARGTQYF.

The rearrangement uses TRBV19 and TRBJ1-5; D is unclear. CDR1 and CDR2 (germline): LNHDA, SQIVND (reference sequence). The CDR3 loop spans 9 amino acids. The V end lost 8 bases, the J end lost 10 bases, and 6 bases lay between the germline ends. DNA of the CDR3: TGTGCCAGTGGTAAACCCCAGCATTTT. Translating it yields CASGKPQHF.

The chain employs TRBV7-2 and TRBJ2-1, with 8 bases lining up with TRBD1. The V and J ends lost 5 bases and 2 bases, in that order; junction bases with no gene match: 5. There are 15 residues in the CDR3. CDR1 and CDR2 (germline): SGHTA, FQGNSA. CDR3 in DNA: TGTGCCAGCAGCCTCATGACAGGGGCCTACAATGAGCAGTTCTTC. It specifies CASSLMTGAYNEQFF.

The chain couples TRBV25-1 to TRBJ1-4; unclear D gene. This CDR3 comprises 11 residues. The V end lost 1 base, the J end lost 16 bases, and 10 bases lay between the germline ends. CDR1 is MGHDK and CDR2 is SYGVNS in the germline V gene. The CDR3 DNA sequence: TGTGCCAGCAGTGAATTTACAGCACAGTTTTTT. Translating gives CASSEFTAQFF.

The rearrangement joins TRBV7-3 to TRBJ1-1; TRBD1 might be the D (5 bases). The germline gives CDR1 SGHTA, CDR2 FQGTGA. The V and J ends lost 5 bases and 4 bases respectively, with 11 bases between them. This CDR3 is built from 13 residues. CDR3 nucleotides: TGTGCCAGCAGCCAAGGGGTAGGCACTGAAGCTTTCTTT. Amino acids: CASSQGVGTEAFF. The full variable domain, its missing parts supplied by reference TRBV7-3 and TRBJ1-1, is GAGVSQTPSNKVTEKGKYVELRCDPISGHTALYWYRQSLGQGPEFLIYFQGTGAADDSGLPNDRFFAVRPEGSVSTLKIQRTERGDSAVYLCASSQGVGTEAFFGQGTRLTVV.

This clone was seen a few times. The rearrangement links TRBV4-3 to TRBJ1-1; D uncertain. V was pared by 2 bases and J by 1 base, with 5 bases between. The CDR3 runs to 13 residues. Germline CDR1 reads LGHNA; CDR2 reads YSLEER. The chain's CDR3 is CASSQLGNTEAFF. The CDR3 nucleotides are TGCGCCAGCAGCCAACTAGGGAACACTGAAGCTTTCTTT.